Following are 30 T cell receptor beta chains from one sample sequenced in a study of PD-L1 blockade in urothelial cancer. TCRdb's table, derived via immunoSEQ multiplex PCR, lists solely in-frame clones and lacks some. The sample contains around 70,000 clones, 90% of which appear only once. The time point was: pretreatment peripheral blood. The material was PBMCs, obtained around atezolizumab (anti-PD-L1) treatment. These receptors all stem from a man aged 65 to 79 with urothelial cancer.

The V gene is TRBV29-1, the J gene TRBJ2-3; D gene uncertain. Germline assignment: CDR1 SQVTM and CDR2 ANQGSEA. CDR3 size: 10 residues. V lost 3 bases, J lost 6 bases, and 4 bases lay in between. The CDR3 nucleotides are TGCAGCGTTGACGGGGATACGCAGTATTTT. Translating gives CSVDGDTQYF.

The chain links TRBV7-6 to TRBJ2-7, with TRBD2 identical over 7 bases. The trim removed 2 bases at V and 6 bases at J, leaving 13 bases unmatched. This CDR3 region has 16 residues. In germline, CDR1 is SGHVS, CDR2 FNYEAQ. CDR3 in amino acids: CASSLSLGGSSFEQYF. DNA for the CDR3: TGTGCCAGCAGCTTAAGTTTAGGCGGGAGTAGCTTCGAGCAGTACTTC. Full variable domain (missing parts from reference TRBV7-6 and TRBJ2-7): GAGVSQSPRYKVTKRGQDVALRCDPISGHVSLYWYRQALGQGPEFLTYFNYEAQQDKSGLPNDRFSAERPEGSISTLTIQRTEQRDSAMYRCASSLSLGGSSFEQYFGPGTRLTVT.

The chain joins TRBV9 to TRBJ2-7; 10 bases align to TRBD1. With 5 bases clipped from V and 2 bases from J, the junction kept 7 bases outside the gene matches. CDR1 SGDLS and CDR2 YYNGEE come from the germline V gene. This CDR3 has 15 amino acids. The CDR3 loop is CASSPGTGVPYEQYF. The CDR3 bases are TGTGCCAGCAGTCCCGGGACAGGGGTCCCCTACGAGCAGTACTTC. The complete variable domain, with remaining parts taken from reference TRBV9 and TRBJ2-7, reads DSGVTQTPKHLITATGQRVTLRCSPRSGDLSVYWYQQSLDQGLQFLIQYYNGEERAKGNILERFSAQQFPDLHSELNLSSLELGDSALYFCASSPGTGVPYEQYFGPGTRLTVT.

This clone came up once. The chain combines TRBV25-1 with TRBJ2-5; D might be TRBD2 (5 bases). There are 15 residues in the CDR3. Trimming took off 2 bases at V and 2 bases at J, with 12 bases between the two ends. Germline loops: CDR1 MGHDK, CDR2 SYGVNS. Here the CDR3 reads CASSEPRRLQETQYF. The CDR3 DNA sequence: TGTGCCAGCAGTGAACCCAGGAGGCTACAAGAGACCCAGTACTTC.

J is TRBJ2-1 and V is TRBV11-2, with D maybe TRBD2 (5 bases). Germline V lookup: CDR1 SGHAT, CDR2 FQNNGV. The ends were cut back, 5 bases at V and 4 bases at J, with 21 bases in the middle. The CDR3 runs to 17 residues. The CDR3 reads CASSPSWRPKGYNEQFF. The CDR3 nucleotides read TGTGCCAGCAGCCCTAGCTGGAGGCCGAAAGGATACAATGAGCAGTTCTTC.

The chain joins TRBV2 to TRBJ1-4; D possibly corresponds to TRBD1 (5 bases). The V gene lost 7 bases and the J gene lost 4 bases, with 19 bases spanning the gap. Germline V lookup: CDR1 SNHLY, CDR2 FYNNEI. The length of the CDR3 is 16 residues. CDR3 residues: CASKRKGSGGNEKLFF. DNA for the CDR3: TGTGCCAGCAAAAGGAAAGGCAGCGGGGGTAATGAAAAACTGTTTTTT.

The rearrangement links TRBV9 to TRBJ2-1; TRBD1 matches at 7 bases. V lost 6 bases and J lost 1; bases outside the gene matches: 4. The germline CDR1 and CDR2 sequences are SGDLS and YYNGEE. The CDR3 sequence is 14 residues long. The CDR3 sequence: CASNTGESYNEQFF. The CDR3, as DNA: TGTGCCAGCAACACAGGGGAATCCTACAATGAGCAGTTCTTC.

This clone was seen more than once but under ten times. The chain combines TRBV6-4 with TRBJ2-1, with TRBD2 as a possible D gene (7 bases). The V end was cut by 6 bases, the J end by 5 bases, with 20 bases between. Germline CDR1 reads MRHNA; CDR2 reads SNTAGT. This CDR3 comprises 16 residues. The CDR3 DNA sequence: TGTGCCAGCAGCCACTCCCCGGGGGCGGGGGACAATGAGCAGTTCTTC. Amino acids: CASSHSPGAGDNEQFF.

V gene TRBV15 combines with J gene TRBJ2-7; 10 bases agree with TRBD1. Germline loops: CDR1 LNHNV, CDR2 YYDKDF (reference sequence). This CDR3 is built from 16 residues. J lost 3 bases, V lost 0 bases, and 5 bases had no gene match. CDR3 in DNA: TGTGCCACCAGCAGAGACCGGGACAGGGGAGTCTACGAGCAGTACTTC. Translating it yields CATSRDRDRGVYEQYF. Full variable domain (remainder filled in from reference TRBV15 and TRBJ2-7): DAMVIQNPRYQVTQFGKPVTLSCSQTLNHNVMYWYQQKSSQAPKLLFHYYDKDFNNEADTPDNFQSRRPNTSFCFLDIRSPGLGDTAMYLCATSRDRDRGVYEQYFGPGTRLTVT.

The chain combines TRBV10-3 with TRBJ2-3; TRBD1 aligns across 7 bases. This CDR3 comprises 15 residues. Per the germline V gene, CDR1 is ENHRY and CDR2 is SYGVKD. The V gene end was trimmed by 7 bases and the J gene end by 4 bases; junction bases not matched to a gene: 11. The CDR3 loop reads CAIKGGQARPDTQYF. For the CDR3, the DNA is TGTGCCATCAAAGGAGGACAGGCCAGGCCAGATACGCAGTATTTT.

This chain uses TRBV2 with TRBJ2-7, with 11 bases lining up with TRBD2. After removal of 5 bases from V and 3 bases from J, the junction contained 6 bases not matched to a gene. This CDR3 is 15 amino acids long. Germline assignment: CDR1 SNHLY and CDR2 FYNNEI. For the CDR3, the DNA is TGTGCCAGCAGTCGTAGCGGGAGGGAATACTACGAGCAGTACTTC. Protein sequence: CASSRSGREYYEQYF.

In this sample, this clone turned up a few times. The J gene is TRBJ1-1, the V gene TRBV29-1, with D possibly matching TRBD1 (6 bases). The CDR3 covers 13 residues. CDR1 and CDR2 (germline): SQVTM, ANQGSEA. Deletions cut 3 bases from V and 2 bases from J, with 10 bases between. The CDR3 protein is CSVERGTNTEAFF. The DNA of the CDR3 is TGCAGCGTTGAGCGGGGGACAAACACTGAAGCTTTCTTT.

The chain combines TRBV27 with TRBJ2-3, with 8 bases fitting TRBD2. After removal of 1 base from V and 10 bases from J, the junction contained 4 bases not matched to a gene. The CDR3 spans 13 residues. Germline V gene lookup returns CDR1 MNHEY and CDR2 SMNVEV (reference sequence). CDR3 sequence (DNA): TGTGCCAGCAGTTTATACCGGGAGGGTGCGCAGTATTTT. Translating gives CASSLYREGAQYF.

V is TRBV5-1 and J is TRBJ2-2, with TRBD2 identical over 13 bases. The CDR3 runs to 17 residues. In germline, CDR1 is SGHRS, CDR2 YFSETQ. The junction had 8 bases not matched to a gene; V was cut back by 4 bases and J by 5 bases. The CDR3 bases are TGCGCCAGCAGCGCACCAGTGGGACTAGCGGGAACCGGGGAGCTGTTTTTT. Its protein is CASSAPVGLAGTGELFF. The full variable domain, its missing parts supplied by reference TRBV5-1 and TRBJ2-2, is KAGVTQTPRYLIKTRGQQVTLSCSPISGHRSVSWYQQTPGQGLQFLFEYFSETQRNKGNFPGRFSGRQFSNSRSEMNVSTLELGDSALYLCASSAPVGLAGTGELFFGEGSRLTVL.

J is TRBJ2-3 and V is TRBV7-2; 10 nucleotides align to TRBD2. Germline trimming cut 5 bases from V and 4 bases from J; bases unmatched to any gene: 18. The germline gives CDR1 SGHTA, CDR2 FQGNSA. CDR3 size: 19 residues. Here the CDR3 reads CASSLLPPAGLAMADTQYF. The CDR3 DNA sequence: TGTGCCAGCAGCCTCCTACCCCCTGCGGGACTAGCGATGGCAGATACGCAGTATTTT.

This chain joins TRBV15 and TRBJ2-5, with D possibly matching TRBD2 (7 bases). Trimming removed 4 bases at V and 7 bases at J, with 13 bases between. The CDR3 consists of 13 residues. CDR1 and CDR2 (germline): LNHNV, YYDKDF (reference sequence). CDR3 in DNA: TGTGCCACCAGCAAGATTAGGGGGGGGACCCAGTACTTC. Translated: CATSKIRGGTQYF. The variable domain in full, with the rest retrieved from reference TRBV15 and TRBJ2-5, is DAMVIQNPRYQVTQFGKPVTLSCSQTLNHNVMYWYQQKSSQAPKLLFHYYDKDFNNEADTPDNFQSRRPNTSFCFLDIRSPGLGDTAMYLCATSKIRGGTQYFGPGTRLLVL.

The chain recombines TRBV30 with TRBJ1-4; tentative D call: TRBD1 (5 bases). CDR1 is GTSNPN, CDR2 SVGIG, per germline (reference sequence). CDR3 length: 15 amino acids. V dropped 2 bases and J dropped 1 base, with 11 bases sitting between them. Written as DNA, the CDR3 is TGTGCCTGGAGTTCCCCGGGGGGAACTAATGAAAAACTGTTTTTT. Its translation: CAWSSPGGTNEKLFF.

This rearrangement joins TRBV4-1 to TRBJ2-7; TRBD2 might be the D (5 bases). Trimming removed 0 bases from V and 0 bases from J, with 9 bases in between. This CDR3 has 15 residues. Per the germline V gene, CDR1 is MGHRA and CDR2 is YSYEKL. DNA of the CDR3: TGCGCCAGCAGCCAAGATAGCGTTGCCTCCTACGAGCAGTACTTC. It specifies CASSQDSVASYEQYF.

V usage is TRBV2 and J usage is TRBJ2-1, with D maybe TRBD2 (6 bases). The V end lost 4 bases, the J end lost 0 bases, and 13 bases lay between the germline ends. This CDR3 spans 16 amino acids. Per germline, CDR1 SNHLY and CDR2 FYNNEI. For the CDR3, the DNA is TGTGCCAGCAGTGCCCCGATAGCGGTCTCCTACAATGAGCAGTTCTTC. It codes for CASSAPIAVSYNEQFF.

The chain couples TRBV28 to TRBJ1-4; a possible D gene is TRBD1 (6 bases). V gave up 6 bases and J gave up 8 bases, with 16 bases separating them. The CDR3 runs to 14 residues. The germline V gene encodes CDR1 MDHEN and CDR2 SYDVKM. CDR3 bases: TGTGCCAGCAGCTCCGGGACAAGCGTGGAAAAACTGTTTTTT. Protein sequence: CASSSGTSVEKLFF.

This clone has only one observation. CDR3 sequence: CASSNPSGRLGAKNIQYF. The DNA for the CDR3 is TGTGCCAGTAGCAACCCTAGCGGGAGATTAGGAGCCAAAAACATTCAGTACTTC. The chain recombines TRBV19 with TRBJ2-4, with TRBD2 matching over 10 bases. Germline V gives CDR1 LNHDA, CDR2 SQIVND (reference sequence). There are 18 residues in the CDR3. After removal of 6 bases from V and 0 bases from J, the junction contained 11 bases not matched to a gene.

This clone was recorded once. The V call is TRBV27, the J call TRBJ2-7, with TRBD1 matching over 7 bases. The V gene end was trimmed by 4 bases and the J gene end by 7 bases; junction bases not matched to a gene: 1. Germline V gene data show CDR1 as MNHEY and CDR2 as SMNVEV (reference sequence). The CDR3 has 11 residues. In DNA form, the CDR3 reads TGTGCCAGCAGTTCGACAGGGGAGCAGTACTTC. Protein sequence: CASSSTGEQYF.

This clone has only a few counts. The DNA for the CDR3 is TGTGCCAGCGGAGACAGAGGAGCAGTGATGACCCAGTACTTC. Its translation is CASGDRGAVMTQYF. The chain employs TRBV6-1 and TRBJ2-5; possible D gene TRBD1, 5 bases. The ends were cut back, 8 bases at V and 7 bases at J, with 20 bases in the middle. Germline V gene lookup returns CDR1 MNHNS and CDR2 SASEGT. The CDR3 loop spans 14 amino acids.

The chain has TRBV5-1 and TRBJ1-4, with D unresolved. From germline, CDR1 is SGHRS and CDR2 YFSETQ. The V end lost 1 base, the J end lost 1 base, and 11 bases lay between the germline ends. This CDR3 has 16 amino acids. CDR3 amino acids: CASSLMAAGTNEKLFF. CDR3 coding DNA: TGCGCCAGCAGCTTGATGGCAGCAGGAACTAATGAAAAACTGTTTTTT.

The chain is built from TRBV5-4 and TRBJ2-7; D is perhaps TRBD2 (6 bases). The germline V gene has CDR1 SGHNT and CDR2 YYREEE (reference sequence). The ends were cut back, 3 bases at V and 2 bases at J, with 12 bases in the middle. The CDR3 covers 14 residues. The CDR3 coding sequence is TGTGCCAGCAGCTGGGATAGCGGTCCCTACGAGCAGTACTTC. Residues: CASSWDSGPYEQYF.

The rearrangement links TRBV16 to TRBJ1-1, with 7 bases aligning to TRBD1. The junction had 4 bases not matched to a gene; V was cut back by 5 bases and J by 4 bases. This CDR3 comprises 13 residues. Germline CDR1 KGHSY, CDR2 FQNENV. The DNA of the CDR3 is TGTGCCAGCAGCACCGACAGGGCCACTGAAGCTTTCTTT. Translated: CASSTDRATEAFF. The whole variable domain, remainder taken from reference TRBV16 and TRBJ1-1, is GEEVAQTPKHLVRGEGQKAKLYCAPIKGHSYVFWYQQVLKNEFKFLISFQNENVFDETGMPKERFSAKCLPNSPCSLEIQATKLEDSAVYFCASSTDRATEAFFGQGTRLTVV.

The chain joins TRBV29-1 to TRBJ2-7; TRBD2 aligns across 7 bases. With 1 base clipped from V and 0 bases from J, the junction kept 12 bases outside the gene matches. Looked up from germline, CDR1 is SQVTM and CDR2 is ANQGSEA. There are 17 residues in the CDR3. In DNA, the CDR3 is TGCAGCGTTGAAGGTCCTAGCGGAGAGAAGAGCTCCTACGAGCAGTACTTC. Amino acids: CSVEGPSGEKSSYEQYF.

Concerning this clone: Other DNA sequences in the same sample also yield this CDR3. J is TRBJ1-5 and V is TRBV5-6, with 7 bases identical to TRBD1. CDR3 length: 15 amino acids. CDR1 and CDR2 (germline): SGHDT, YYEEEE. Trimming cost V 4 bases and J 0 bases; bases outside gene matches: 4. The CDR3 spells CASSRGQASNQPQHF. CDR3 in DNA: TGTGCCAGCAGCCGCGGACAGGCTAGCAATCAGCCCCAGCATTTT. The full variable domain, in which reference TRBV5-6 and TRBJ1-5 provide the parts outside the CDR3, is DAGVTQSPTHLIKTRGQQVTLRCSPKSGHDTVSWYQQALGQGPQFIFQYYEEEERQRGNFPDRFSGHQFPNYSSELNVNALLLGDSALYLCASSRGQASNQPQHFGDGTRLSIL.

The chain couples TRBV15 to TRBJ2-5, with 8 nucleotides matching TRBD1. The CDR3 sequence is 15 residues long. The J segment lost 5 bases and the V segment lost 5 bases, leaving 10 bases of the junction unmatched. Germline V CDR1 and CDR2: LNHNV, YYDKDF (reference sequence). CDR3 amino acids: CATSPRGLGVETQYF. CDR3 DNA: TGTGCCACCAGCCCCAGGGGGCTCGGGGTTGAGACCCAGTACTTC.

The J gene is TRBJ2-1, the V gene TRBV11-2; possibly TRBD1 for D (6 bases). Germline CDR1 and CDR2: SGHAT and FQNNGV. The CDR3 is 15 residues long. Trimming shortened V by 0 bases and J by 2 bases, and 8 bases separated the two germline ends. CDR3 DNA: TGTGCCAGCAGCTTAGATGGGGACACCTACAATGAGCAGTTCTTC. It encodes CASSLDGDTYNEQFF.